Each of the 13 T cell receptor beta chains below was sequenced from the same sample in a study of blood T cell repertoires in COVID-19. The repertoire was sequenced with immunoSEQ multiplex PCR; TCRdb's copy has only in-frame clones and lacks some. The repertoire has 270,000 or so clones, just under 90% of them found once; the top ten carry over 4%. The sequenced sample consisted of PBMCs or T cells enriched from blood (not recorded which). The receptors come from a woman aged 30 to 39 with acute COVID-19.

The chain employs TRBV3-1 (or the pseudogene TRBV3-2) and TRBJ2-3; 12 nucleotides agree with TRBD2. V shed 0 bases and J 4 bases; nucleotides not matched to a gene: 2. This CDR3 is 16 amino acids long. In germline, CDR1 is LGHDT, CDR2 YNNKEL (reference sequence). DNA for the CDR3: TGTGCCAGCAGCCAAGACCTAGCGGGAGGGGCAGATACGCAGTATTTT. It translates to CASSQDLAGGADTQYF.

This clone occurred once. V and J are TRBV7-3 and TRBJ2-3, with D perhaps matching TRBD1 (6 bases). The CDR3 has 13 residues. CDR1 and CDR2 (germline): SGHTA, FQGTGA. Trimming stripped 6 bases from V and 4 bases from J, with 11 bases between. CDR3 residues: CASRVTGSDTQYF. DNA of the CDR3: TGTGCCAGCAGAGTTACAGGGTCAGATACGCAGTATTTT.

The chain carries TRBV28 and TRBJ2-7; D may be TRBD1 (6 bases). This CDR3 is 15 amino acids long. V gave up 5 bases and J gave up 6 bases, with 20 bases separating them. Germline V gene data show CDR1 as MDHEN and CDR2 as SYDVKM. CDR3 sequence (DNA): TGTGCCAGCAGTCAACAGGGTAGGTCCGTTGGCGAGCAGTACTTC. Its protein product is CASSQQGRSVGEQYF.

J is TRBJ1-5 and V is TRBV2, with TRBD1 identical over 8 bases. The CDR3 extends over 15 amino acids. Germline CDR1 SNHLY, CDR2 FYNNEI. Trimming removed 6 bases from V and 3 bases from J; junction bases left unmatched: 7. CDR3 in DNA: TGTGCCAGCAGCCCAGCGGGACAGGACAATCAGCCCCAGCATTTT. This gives the protein CASSPAGQDNQPQHF.

The chain has TRBV9 and TRBJ2-7; 9 positions match TRBD2. The V segment lost 4 bases and the J segment 6 bases; nucleotides outside the gene matches: 11. CDR3 size: 15 residues. Germline V gene lookup returns CDR1 SGDLS and CDR2 YYNGEE. The CDR3 region is CASSPFAGGPGEQYF. CDR3 DNA sequence: TGTGCCAGCAGCCCGTTTGCGGGAGGGCCAGGCGAGCAGTACTTC.

The chain couples TRBV6-6 to TRBJ2-7; tentatively, D is TRBD2 (6 bases). This CDR3 has 12 amino acids. Trimming shortened V by 10 bases and J by 3 bases, and 13 bases separated the two germline ends. The germline V gene encodes CDR1 MNHNY and CDR2 SVGAGI (reference sequence). CDR3 in amino acids: CATSTSIYEQYF. CDR3 in DNA: TGTGCCACCTCCACTAGCATCTACGAGCAGTACTTC.

This CDR3 is CASRNRGNTEAFF. CDR3 DNA: TGTGCCAGTAGGAACAGGGGGAACACTGAAGCTTTCTTT. J is TRBJ1-1 and V is TRBV19, with 7 bases aligning to TRBD1. The germline V gene has CDR1 LNHDA and CDR2 SQIVND (reference sequence). This CDR3 has 13 amino acids. Trimming cost V 6 bases and J 1 base; bases outside gene matches: 2.

The chain combines TRBV18 with TRBJ1-5; no clear D gene. CDR1 is KGHSH, CDR2 LQKENI, per germline. Trimming removed 6 bases at V and 0 bases at J, with 15 bases between. This CDR3 contains 16 residues. The CDR3 nucleotides are TGTGCCAGCTCTCTAGGAGGGCCCAATAGCAATCAGCCCCAGCATTTT. It encodes CASSLGGPNSNQPQHF.

A few counts support this clone. The chain links TRBV9 to TRBJ2-7; 9 nucleotides match TRBD1. The CDR3 covers 10 residues. The germline V gene encodes CDR1 SGDLS and CDR2 YYNGEE. J lost 12 bases, V lost 9 bases, and 7 bases had no gene match. The CDR3 region is CATFRQGGYF. The CDR3 nucleotides are TGTGCCACCTTCCGACAGGGGGGGTACTTC.

The chain has TRBV19 and TRBJ1-1, with D unclear. The CDR3 runs to 14 residues. Germline CDR1 is LNHDA and CDR2 is SQIVND (reference sequence). V lost 6 bases, J lost 0 bases, and 11 bases lay in between. The CDR3 sequence is CASSPSVMNTEAFF. The DNA of the CDR3 is TGTGCCAGTAGCCCTTCGGTCATGAACACTGAAGCTTTCTTT.

The J gene is TRBJ1-5, the V gene TRBV7-2; TRBD1 might be the D (5 bases). V dropped 5 bases and J dropped 6 bases, with 17 bases sitting between them. Germline CDR1 and CDR2: SGHTA and FQGNSA. The CDR3 extends over 15 amino acids. CDR3 loop: CASSPGTATGQPQHF. In DNA, the CDR3 is TGTGCCAGCAGCCCAGGGACTGCGACGGGTCAGCCCCAGCATTTT.

The J gene is TRBJ1-1, the V gene TRBV7-6; D remains unclear. V gave up 5 bases and J gave up 1 base, with 11 bases separating them. The CDR3 totals 14 residues. CDR1 SGHVS and CDR2 FNYEAQ come from the germline V gene. The CDR3 DNA reads TGTGCCAGCAGCCCCGGGGATCCGAACACTGAAGCTTTCTTT. The encoded protein is CASSPGDPNTEAFF. The variable domain in full, with the rest retrieved from reference TRBV7-6 and TRBJ1-1, is GAGVSQSPRYKVTKRGQDVALRCDPISGHVSLYWYRQALGQGPEFLTYFNYEAQQDKSGLPNDRFSAERPEGSISTLTIQRTEQRDSAMYRCASSPGDPNTEAFFGQGTRLTVV.

This clone was seen just once. The chain has TRBV19 and TRBJ2-1; 9 bases map to TRBD2. V gave up 6 bases and J gave up 7 bases; unmatched junction bases: 16. This CDR3 is built from 17 residues. Per the germline V gene, CDR1 is LNHDA and CDR2 is SQIVND (reference sequence). In DNA, the CDR3 is TGTGCCAGTAGGAAAATGACCGGGACTAGCCATCGTAATGAGCAGTTCTTC. Translated, it gives CASRKMTGTSHRNEQFF.